The 17 T cell receptor beta chains given below trace back to one sample, sequenced in a study of CD8 T cells in Susac syndrome. After extraction with the RNeasy kit, about 0.45 to 1 ug of the RNA was reverse transcribed using random hexamers. TCRdb re-derived calls from the immunoSEQ multiplex PCR reads in MiXCR, one entry per CDR3 protein. The sample holds under 200,000 distinct CDR3 sequences, approximately 93% seen once. Material for sequencing was CD4+ T cells from PBMCs. Every receptor here comes from a human donor in good health.

The chain carries TRBV13 and TRBJ2-5; D is unclear. Germline-derived CDR1 and CDR2 are PRHDT and FYEKMQ (reference sequence). The CDR3 has 12 amino acids. Trimming pared 5 bases from V and 7 bases from J, leaving 11 bases between. The CDR3 is CASSQPTGTQYF. CDR3 DNA sequence: TGTGCCAGCAGCCAACCTACGGGGACCCAGTACTTC.

V and J are TRBV4-2 and TRBJ2-3, with 7 nucleotides matching TRBD1. CDR1 is LGHNA and CDR2 is YNFKEQ in the germline V gene. J gave up 6 bases and V 1 base, and 7 bases lay outside the gene matches. The CDR3 loop spans 15 amino acids. The DNA for the CDR3 is TGTGCCAGCAGCCAAGTGACAGGGCCGGGGGATACGCAGTATTTT. Translated: CASSQVTGPGDTQYF.

The chain employs TRBV6-5 and TRBJ1-2, with D perhaps TRBD1 (6 bases). CDR1 is MNHEY, CDR2 SVGAGI, per germline. The CDR3 totals 14 residues. The germline V and J ends were trimmed by 5 bases and 0 bases, with 10 bases remaining between them. The CDR3: CASSPDRANYGYTF. The CDR3 region has the DNA TGTGCCAGCAGTCCGGACAGAGCTAACTATGGCTACACCTTC.

V gene TRBV7-9 combines with J gene TRBJ2-7; D is unresolved. V was pared by 3 bases and J by 5 bases, with 14 bases between. Per the germline V gene, CDR1 is SEHNR and CDR2 is FQNEAQ (reference sequence). The CDR3 has 14 amino acids. CDR3 coding DNA: TGTGCCAGCAGCTTCGGACGGCCGCCGAACGAGCAGTACTTC. Translation gives CASSFGRPPNEQYF.

V usage is TRBV4-1 and J usage is TRBJ2-3; 12 bases are shared with TRBD2. Germline values: CDR1 MGHRA, CDR2 YSYEKL. J lost 0 bases, V lost 0 bases, and 10 bases had no gene match. CDR3 length: 20 residues. The CDR3 bases are TGCGCCAGCAGCCAAGATTTTGGGACTAGCGGGTCCTCTAGCACAGATACGCAGTATTTT. Translating gives CASSQDFGTSGSSSTDTQYF.

The V and J genes are TRBV5-6 and TRBJ1-6; 7 bases align to TRBD1. The CDR3 sequence is 16 residues long. V lost 0 bases to trimming and J lost 6 bases; unmatched junction nucleotides: 6. CDR1 is SGHDT and CDR2 is YYEEEE in the germline V gene. The CDR3 bases are TGTGCCAGCAGCTTGGCAAGGGACAGCCGTAATTCACCCCTCCACTTT. Translation: CASSLARDSRNSPLHF.

V and J are TRBV9 and TRBJ2-2; perhaps TRBD1 as D (5 bases). Germline V CDR1 and CDR2: SGDLS, YYNGEE. Trimming took 0 bases from V and 2 from J, leaving 8 bases between them. The CDR3 length is 15 residues. CDR3 nucleotide sequence: TGTGCCAGCAGCGTAGTCCAGGGAAACACCGGGGAGCTGTTTTTT. This translates into CASSVVQGNTGELFF.

This sequence joins TRBV15 and TRBJ1-1; no definite D call. V lost 5 bases, J lost 1 base, and 14 bases lay in between. The CDR3 contains 15 residues. CDR1 is LNHNV and CDR2 is YYDKDF in the germline V gene (reference sequence). The CDR3 DNA follows: TGTGCCACCAGCCTACGGATGGGTGCGAACACTGAAGCTTTCTTT. It encodes CATSLRMGANTEAFF.

The chain carries TRBV18 and TRBJ1-4; D not resolved. Per germline, CDR1 KGHSH and CDR2 LQKENI. The CDR3 sequence is 15 residues long. The V end lost 0 bases, the J end lost 0 bases, and 5 bases lay between the germline ends. CDR3 sequence reads: CASSPPTATNEKLFF. The CDR3 bases are TGTGCCAGCTCACCACCGACCGCAACTAATGAAAAACTGTTTTTT.

V gene TRBV6-5 combines with J gene TRBJ1-4; TRBD1 agrees at 8 bases. J was trimmed by 7 bases and V by 2 bases; bases with no gene match: 6. Germline V gene sequence: CDR1 MNHEY, CDR2 SVGAGI. The CDR3 contains 15 residues. CDR3 sequence: CASSYGSRGREKLFF. The DNA for the CDR3 is TGTGCCAGCAGTTACGGGAGCAGGGGGCGTGAAAAACTGTTTTTT.

The V gene is TRBV20-1, the J gene TRBJ1-5; the D is unclear. Germline V gene sequence: CDR1 DFQATT, CDR2 SNEGSKA (reference sequence). The CDR3 covers 15 residues. The CDR3 reads CSIERGMNSNQPQHF. The CDR3, as DNA: TGCAGCATCGAGCGGGGTATGAATAGCAATCAGCCCCAGCATTTT.

This clonotype was found once. The rearrangement links TRBV5-1 to TRBJ2-5; perhaps TRBD2 as D (5 bases). The CDR3 extends over 14 amino acids. Germline loops: CDR1 SGHRS, CDR2 YFSETQ. The V and J ends lost 3 bases and 3 bases respectively, with 12 bases between them. CDR3 residues: CASSSSFGKETQYF. Written as DNA, the CDR3 is TGCGCCAGCAGCTCTTCGTTCGGGAAAGAGACCCAGTACTTC.

The chain employs TRBV6-6 and TRBJ1-2; the D gene is possibly TRBD1 (6 bases). Germline V gene data show CDR1 as MNHNY and CDR2 as SVGAGI (reference sequence). The CDR3 spans 15 residues. V lost 6 bases and J 2 bases, leaving 16 bases between the germline ends. In DNA, the CDR3 is TGTGCCAGCAGCCCACTTATGCAGGGGAACTATGGCTACACCTTC. Protein product: CASSPLMQGNYGYTF.

This clonotype was seen once. The gene calls are TRBV19 and TRBJ1-5; D is ambiguous. CDR3 length equals 15 residues. Germline loops: CDR1 LNHDA, CDR2 SQIVND (reference sequence). The V end was cut by 1 base, the J end by 7 bases, with 14 bases between. CDR3 residues: CASSIARGRRQPQHF. CDR3 DNA sequence: TGTGCCAGTAGTATAGCCCGGGGTAGGAGACAGCCCCAGCATTTT. The complete variable domain, with remaining parts taken from reference TRBV19 and TRBJ1-5, reads DGGITQSPKYLFRKEGQNVTLSCEQNLNHDAMYWYRQDPGQGLRLIYYSQIVNDFQKGDIAEGYSVSREKKESFPLTVTSAQKNPTAFYLCASSIARGRRQPQHFGDGTRLSIL.

This rearrangement joins TRBV4-3 to TRBJ2-6, with D tentatively TRBD1 (6 bases). V was cut by 1 base and J by 0 bases, with 13 bases left in between. The CDR3 is made up of 18 amino acids. Germline V gene sequence: CDR1 LGHNA, CDR2 YSLEER. The CDR3 DNA follows: TGCGCCAGCAGCCAAGTATCAGGGGCCCTCTCTGGGGCCAACGTCCTGACTTTC. Translation gives CASSQVSGALSGANVLTF.

The chain joins TRBV5-4 to TRBJ1-2; 7 nucleotides agree with TRBD1. V was clipped by 0 bases and J by 1 base; unmatched bases: 9. The CDR3 is 17 amino acids. CDR1 is SGHNT and CDR2 is YYREEE in the germline V gene (reference sequence). CDR3 sequence reads: CASSLVDRRPVNYGYTF. The CDR3 nucleotides are TGTGCCAGCAGCTTGGTGGACAGGCGGCCCGTTAACTATGGCTACACCTTC.

The V call is TRBV5-1, the J call TRBJ1-1; D is possibly TRBD1 (6 bases). The CDR3 contains 13 residues. The V gene lost 4 bases and the J gene lost 6 bases, with 13 bases spanning the gap. The germline CDR1 and CDR2 sequences are SGHRS and YFSETQ. The CDR3 coding sequence is TGCGCCAGCAGCCGGGAGGGGGGAGCTGAAGCTTTCTTT. As protein: CASSREGGAEAFF.